This TCR beta chain comes out of a study of blood T cell repertoires in COVID-19. Only in-frame clones appear in the TCRdb table, and some are missing; sequencing was by immunoSEQ multiplex PCR. The top ten clones hold around 17% of a sample with roughly 100,000 clones, about 80% of them seen once. Germline CDR1 and CDR2: SNHLY and FYNNEI. The CDR3 runs 14 residues. Deletions cut 3 bases from V and 7 bases from J, with 10 bases between. This receptor was obtained from a human donor in a cohort sampled during active COVID-19. The sample consisted of peripheral blood. The chain has TRBV2 and TRBJ1-6, with D possibly TRBD1 on 5 matching bases. The CDR3 region is CASSDSGINSPLHF. The DNA for the CDR3 is TGTGCCAGCAGTGATTCAGGGATAAATTCACCCCTCCACTTT.